This is a list of T cell receptor beta chains from one sample in a study of blood T cell repertoires in COVID-19. Method: immunoSEQ multiplex PCR; TCRdb's copy keeps in-frame clones and lacks some. The data show roughly 250,000 clones, with roughly four fifths seen just once and over 8% held by the top ten. The sequencing input was peripheral blood. The receptors derive from a woman of 80 years or more with acute or convalescent COVID-19. Each CDR3 is given with its conserved first and last residue. The D gene is left open where the match is weak. Part of the rows lack a size; the others show once, few, many or a class for expanded clones.

CDR3 DNA	CDR3 protein	V gene	D gene	clone size	J gene
TGTGCCAGCAGACATCAGGCTCAAGAGACCCAGTACTTC	CASRHQAQETQYF	TRBV11-1	.	.	TRBJ2-5
TGTGCCAGCTCACCACCAGACAGGGTGGGAGATACGCAGTATTTT	CASSPPDRVGDTQYF	TRBV18	TRBD1	many	TRBJ2-3
TGCGCCAGCAGCTCAGGAGGGTTCTACGAGCAGTACTTC	CASSSGGFYEQYF	TRBV4-1	.	.	TRBJ2-7
TGTGCCAGCAGTAGGGGAGGAAGTGAAAAACTGTTTTTT	CASSRGGSEKLFF	TRBV12-3/TRBV12-4	.	.	TRBJ1-4
TGTGCCAGTAGTCCGGGGGGGACCTATGGCTACACCTTC	CASSPGGTYGYTF	TRBV19	.	.	TRBJ1-2
TGTGCCAGTAGTATAGACCCCAGGGTGGGCTCCTACAATGAGCAGTTCTTC	CASSIDPRVGSYNEQFF	TRBV19	.	few	TRBJ2-1
TGTGCCAGCAGTTTAATGAGGACAGAAAGTTCGGCGTACTTC	CASSLMRTESSAYF	TRBV28	.	.	TRBJ2-5
TGTGCCAGCAGTTCCCGACAGGGGGGAAATGAAAAACTGTTTTTT	CASSSRQGGNEKLFF	TRBV6-5	TRBD1	many	TRBJ1-4
TGTGCCAGCAGTGAGGGCCTCAAAAACAATCAGCCCCAGCATTTT	CASSEGLKNNQPQHF	TRBV6-1	.	.	TRBJ1-5
TGTGCCAGCAGGCAAACAGGGGCCGGCAATCAGCCCCAGCATTTT	CASRQTGAGNQPQHF	TRBV6-5	TRBD1	.	TRBJ1-5
TGTGCCAGCAGTTTAGGAGGAGGGGGGGCTGAAAAACTGTTTTTT	CASSLGGGGAEKLFF	TRBV28	.	.	TRBJ1-4
TGTGCCAGTAGTGCCGCTACAGGGAGAGATACGCAGTATTTT	CASSAATGRDTQYF	TRBV19	.	.	TRBJ2-3
TGTGCCAGCAGCTTAGACAGATCGAACACTGAAGCTTTCTTT	CASSLDRSNTEAFF	TRBV7-2	.	.	TRBJ1-1
TGTGCCACCAGTGATCCCCGGACAGGGGGTGCCGGGGAGCTGTTTTTT	CATSDPRTGGAGELFF	TRBV24-1	TRBD1	few	TRBJ2-2
TGTGCCAGCAGCGTAGAGAGCCGGGGGAACACTGAAGCTTTCTTT	CASSVESRGNTEAFF	TRBV9	.	.	TRBJ1-1
TGCAGCGCCGGACAGGGGACTGGAAACACCATATATTTT	CSAGQGTGNTIYF	TRBV29-1	TRBD1	.	TRBJ1-3
TGTGCCATCAGTGAGCGAGGAGGGGTCAGCAATCAGCCCCAGCATTTT	CAISERGGVSNQPQHF	TRBV10-3	.	.	TRBJ1-5
TGTGCTAGCAGCTTAGATGGTGGGACAGTTGAAAAACTGTTTTTT	CASSLDGGTVEKLFF	TRBV7-9	TRBD1	.	TRBJ1-4
TGTGCCAGCAGTCGTAACGGGAACAATAATTCACCCCTCCACTTT	CASSRNGNNNSPLHF	TRBV27	.	few	TRBJ1-6
TGTGCCAGCAGGGAAGGGGCCCATGAGCAGTTCTTC	CASREGAHEQFF	TRBV2	.	once	TRBJ2-1
TGTGCCAGCAGCCGATTTAGAACAGGGGGCGACGGCTACACCTTC	CASSRFRTGGDGYTF	TRBV3-1/TRBV3-2	TRBD1	once	TRBJ1-2
TGTGCCAGCGGTCACCTCCCGGGACAGGGGAGGTCGAGCAATCAGCCCCAGCATTTT	CASGHLPGQGRSSNQPQHF	TRBV28	TRBD1	.	TRBJ1-5
TGTGCCAGCGGGACAGGGAGTTTGGAGGGAAACACCATATATTTT	CASGTGSLEGNTIYF	TRBV28	TRBD1	once	TRBJ1-3
TGTGCCACCAGCCGGGACAGGGCGGGTGAAAAACTGTTTTTT	CATSRDRAGEKLFF	TRBV15	TRBD1	.	TRBJ1-4
TGTGCCAGCAGGACAGGGGGATACACTGAAGCTTTCTTT	CASRTGGYTEAFF	TRBV5-8	TRBD1	.	TRBJ1-1
TGTGCCAGCAGTAGCGGGGAGGTATACACAGATACGCAGTATTTT	CASSSGEVYTDTQYF	TRBV6-5	TRBD2	once	TRBJ2-3
TGTGCCAGCAGGCCCAGCGGGGGCACAGATACGCAGTATTTT	CASRPSGGTDTQYF	TRBV2	TRBD2	once	TRBJ2-3
TGTGCCAGCAGCTTAGCGCTAACAGGCTTTCAGCCCCAGCATTTT	CASSLALTGFQPQHF	TRBV7-2	.	.	TRBJ1-5
TGTGCCAGCAGCTCCAGTACAAACGATTCACCCCTCCACTTT	CASSSSTNDSPLHF	TRBV6-5	.	.	TRBJ1-6
TGTGCCAGCAGCTTGGGACAAGACTACAATGAGCAGTTCTTC	CASSLGQDYNEQFF	TRBV5-6	.	.	TRBJ2-1
TGTGCCAGCAGCCCTTCATTACAGGGGAATCAGCCCCAGCATTTT	CASSPSLQGNQPQHF	TRBV3-1/TRBV3-2	TRBD1	.	TRBJ1-5
TGTGCCAGCAGCCACCAGGACGGACTCTATGGCTACACCTTC	CASSHQDGLYGYTF	TRBV14	.	.	TRBJ1-2
TGTGCCAGCAGCAATCACCGGACAGAACAAATCTCCTACGAGCAGTACTTC	CASSNHRTEQISYEQYF	TRBV21-1	.	once	TRBJ2-7
TGTGCCAGCGACCCCAGCGCCGATCAGCCCCAGCATTTT	CASDPSADQPQHF	TRBV6-5	.	.	TRBJ1-5
TGCGCCAGCAGGAACTCCTTCCCCGGGGAGCAGTTCTTC	CASRNSFPGEQFF	TRBV5-1	.	.	TRBJ2-1
TGTGCCAGCAGTTTTGCTCGGACTAGCGGGGGGCTATACCAAGAGACCCAGTACTTC	CASSFARTSGGLYQETQYF	TRBV5-6	TRBD2	.	TRBJ2-5
TGTGCCAGCAGCCTCCGGACCAGCTCAGGGGAGCAGTTCTTC	CASSLRTSSGEQFF	TRBV3-1/TRBV3-2	.	.	TRBJ2-1
TGTGCCAGCAGTGCTGGCAGGGCCTATAATTCACCCCTCCACTTT	CASSAGRAYNSPLHF	TRBV2	.	few	TRBJ1-6
TGTGCCAGCAGCCCCGGGACAGCGAGCTCCTACGAGCAGTACTTC	CASSPGTASSYEQYF	TRBV5-4	TRBD1	.	TRBJ2-7
TGTGCCAGCAGCCCCCTTGCTGAAGCTTTCTTT	CASSPLAEAFF	TRBV7-2	.	.	TRBJ1-1
TGTGCCAGCAGTTATGGGAGCCAAGAGACCCAGTACTTC	CASSYGSQETQYF	TRBV6-1	.	.	TRBJ2-5
TGTGCCAGCAGAAGAGGGGGCTCCTATGGCTACACCTTC	CASRRGGSYGYTF	TRBV6-5	TRBD1	.	TRBJ1-2